This T cell receptor (beta chain) originates from a study of blood T cell repertoires in COVID-19. The overall study: Italy, Spain and the United States were the sources of the convalescent and acute COVID-19 samples. Sources were T cells, B-cell-depleted T cells, or PBMCs; the material itself was cDNA or gDNA.

Authors' data handling: The authors estimated nucleated cell counts from reference gene primer amplification. Assay: immunoSEQ multiplex PCR; the TCRdb copy retains only in-frame clones and omits some. The V and J calls and clone size were taken over from that table, and D and trimming were inferred from the DNA. The repertoire holds about 260,000 clones, with nearly 85% as singletons. The CDR3 contains 13 residues. CDR1 is LGHDT, CDR2 YNNKEL, per germline (reference sequence). V was pared by 2 bases and J by 6 bases, with 8 bases between. The chain is built from TRBV3-1 (or the pseudogene TRBV3-2) and TRBJ1-5, with D possibly matching TRBD1 (5 bases). The sequencing sample was made of peripheral blood. The TCR comes from a human donor in a cohort sampled during active COVID-19. The CDR3 region is CASSQQGGQPQHF. The CDR3 nucleotides are TGTGCCAGCAGCCAACAGGGTGGTCAGCCCCAGCATTTT.